One sample yielded the 30 T cell receptor beta chains listed below, sequenced in a study of blood T cells in healthy people across ages. Together with a sample-barcoded 5' primer, a J-beta primer mix was included in a second PCR lasting roughly 6 to 12 cycles. TCRdb passed the 5' RACE reads through MiXCR, listing each CDR3 protein once. The sample carries about 1,800,000 distinct CDR3 sequences, 28% recorded once. Sequencing was performed on blood. These receptors were taken from a woman in her twenties or thirties in good health.

The V and J genes are TRBV3-1 and TRBJ2-5, with 7 bases that match TRBD2. Looked up from germline, CDR1 is LGHDT and CDR2 is YNNKEL (reference sequence). The CDR3 contains 15 residues. The V and J ends lost 1 base and 5 bases, in that order; junction bases with no gene match: 7. The CDR3 is CASSQGLGGIETQYF. The CDR3 nucleotides read TGTGCCAGCAGCCAAGGTTTGGGGGGGATCGAGACCCAGTACTTC.

This rearrangement joins TRBV28 to TRBJ2-3; D remains ambiguous. The V end was cut by 6 bases, the J end by 4 bases, with 14 bases between. Germline assignment: CDR1 MDHEN and CDR2 SYDVKM. The length of the CDR3 is 14 residues. CDR3 protein: CASSRPYSADTQYF. For the CDR3, the DNA is TGTGCCAGCAGCCGTCCCTATTCGGCAGATACGCAGTATTTT.

This clonotype has only a few counts. The genes are TRBV7-9 and TRBJ2-5, with D tentatively TRBD2 (6 bases). Deletions cut 0 bases from V and 7 bases from J, with 15 bases between. Germline loops: CDR1 SEHNR, CDR2 FQNEAQ (reference sequence). This CDR3 is built from 15 residues. The CDR3 region is CASSLAGRGLVTQYF. The CDR3 region has the DNA TGTGCCAGCAGCTTAGCGGGGCGGGGATTGGTGACCCAGTACTTC.

This clonotype was seen a few times. The chain uses TRBV14 and TRBJ1-2; no definite D call. Germline V CDR1 and CDR2: SGHDN, FVKESK. CDR3 length equals 14 residues. Trimming stripped 0 bases from V and 6 bases from J, with 11 bases between. CDR3 loop: CASSQEMGADGYTF. The CDR3 nucleotides are TGTGCCAGCAGCCAAGAAATGGGAGCGGATGGCTACACCTTC.

The chain uses TRBV12-3 or TRBV12-4 and TRBJ2-2; possible D gene TRBD2, 6 bases. This CDR3 has 16 amino acids. The V and J ends lost 8 bases and 5 bases respectively, with 21 bases between them. CDR3 region: CASCSRGSRGTGELFF. CDR3 DNA sequence: TGTGCCAGCTGTTCTCGGGGCTCTCGGGGGACCGGGGAGCTGTTTTTT.

This chain uses TRBV7-2 with TRBJ1-4, with 10 positions matching TRBD1. Germline V gene sequence: CDR1 SGHTA, CDR2 FQGNSA. The CDR3 spans 14 residues. V trimming: 3 bases; J trimming: 7 bases; junction bases outside the gene matches: 2. The CDR3 DNA follows: TGTGCCAGCAGCTTCCGACAGGGGGCTGAAAAACTGTTTTTT. This encodes CASSFRQGAEKLFF. The whole variable domain, remainder taken from reference TRBV7-2 and TRBJ1-4, is GAGVSQSPSNKVTEKGKDVELRCDPISGHTALYWYRQSLGQGLEFLIYFQGNSAPDKSGLPSDRFSAERTGGSVSTLTIQRTQQEDSAVYLCASSFRQGAEKLFFGSGTQLSVL.

This clonotype showed up many times. V and J are TRBV10-2 and TRBJ1-2; 7 nucleotides match TRBD1. CDR1 and CDR2 from the germline V gene are WSHSY and SAAADI. The CDR3 covers 14 residues. The V and J ends lost 2 bases and 7 bases, in that order; junction bases with no gene match: 7. Written as DNA, the CDR3 is TGCGCCAGCAGTGAGAGACAGGGCTACGGTGGCTACACCTTC. Translating gives CASSERQGYGGYTF.

A word on this clonotype: Just one base apart from a much larger clone, this may be a read error. The chain employs TRBV7-6 and TRBJ1-2; the match to TRBD1 covers 8 bases. The CDR3 sequence is 14 residues long. The V segment lost 4 bases and the J segment 8 bases; nucleotides outside the gene matches: 9. CDR1 is SGHVS and CDR2 is FNYEAQ in the germline V gene. CDR3 residues: CASSSLTGGEGYTF. CDR3 nucleotide sequence: TGTGCCAGCAGCTCCCTCACAGGGGGGGAGGGCTACACCTTC.

This clonotype was recorded many times. The rearrangement joins TRBV6-5 to TRBJ2-4; D is unresolved. Trimming stripped 2 bases from V and 5 bases from J, with 7 bases between. This CDR3 comprises 13 residues. Per the germline V gene, CDR1 is MNHEY and CDR2 is SVGAGI. The DNA for the CDR3 is TGTGCCAGCAGTTACGGGTACCAAAACATTCAGTACTTC. It yields the protein CASSYGYQNIQYF.

On this clonotype itself: A read error may explain this, as a much larger clone is one base away. The chain carries TRBV5-1 and TRBJ1-2; the match to TRBD1 covers 9 bases. Germline lookup yields CDR1 SGHRS and CDR2 YFSETQ. The CDR3 length is 12 residues. In DNA form, the CDR3 reads TGCGCCGGCAGCTGGACAGGGGACGGCTACACCTTC. As protein: CAGSWTGDGYTF.

This clonotype turned up a few times. The rearrangement uses TRBV7-9 and TRBJ2-7; TRBD1 matches at 10 bases. The CDR3 loop spans 13 amino acids. Germline V CDR1 and CDR2: SEHNR, FQNEAQ (reference sequence). Trimming at V came to 8 bases and at J to 1 base, leaving 2 bases not matched to a gene. CDR3 region: CASGTGDSYEQYF. CDR3 DNA sequence: TGTGCCAGCGGGACAGGGGATTCCTACGAGCAGTACTTC.

This chain connects TRBV5-5 to TRBJ1-5, with a possible D match to TRBD1 (6 bases). Germline CDR1 is SGHKS and CDR2 is YYEKEE (reference sequence). With 4 bases removed from V and 2 bases from J, the gap between germline ends came to 22 bases. This CDR3 spans 18 amino acids. CDR3 sequence: CASSLIVGTGKGNQPQHF. The DNA for the CDR3 is TGTGCCAGCAGCCTGATCGTCGGAACAGGGAAGGGCAATCAGCCCCAGCATTTT.

This clonotype was observed a handful of times. The chain recombines TRBV29-1 with TRBJ2-7; 7 bases agree with TRBD2. V lost 2 bases and J lost 1; bases outside the gene matches: 5. The CDR3 contains 14 residues. The germline V gene encodes CDR1 SQVTM and CDR2 ANQGSEA. CDR3 amino acids: CSVERQGGSYEQYF. CDR3 nucleotides: TGCAGCGTTGAAAGGCAGGGAGGGTCCTACGAGCAGTACTTC.

This clonotype was observed many times. The chain recombines TRBV29-1 with TRBJ2-7; D not resolved. Looked up from germline, CDR1 is SQVTM and CDR2 is ANQGSEA. This CDR3 has 12 residues. V shed 4 bases and J shed 2 bases, with 9 bases lying between them. The CDR3 sequence is CSVGPDPYEQYF. In DNA, the CDR3 is TGCAGCGTTGGACCGGACCCCTACGAGCAGTACTTC.

In this sample, this clonotype turned up a few times. The chain is built from TRBV4-2 and TRBJ1-5, with 8 bases matching TRBD1. Germline assignment: CDR1 LGHNA and CDR2 YNFKEQ. The junction had 4 bases not matched to a gene; V was cut back by 1 base and J by 5 bases. The CDR3 totals 15 residues. The CDR3 DNA reads as TGTGCCAGCAGCCAAGGCGAGGACAGGGATCAGCCCCAGCATTTT. This codes for CASSQGEDRDQPQHF.

The chain combines TRBV29-1 with TRBJ2-3; TRBD2 aligns across 9 bases. The CDR3 sequence is 14 residues long. CDR1 is SQVTM, CDR2 ANQGSEA, per germline. V gave up 3 bases and J gave up 2 bases; unmatched junction bases: 3. The CDR3 is CSVDSGLATDTQYF. The CDR3 DNA reads TGCAGCGTTGACTCGGGACTAGCCACAGATACGCAGTATTTT.

This clonotype has just one count. This chain connects TRBV5-1 to TRBJ2-5; the match to TRBD1 covers 9 bases. CDR3 length: 16 amino acids. V dropped 4 bases and J dropped 4; count of bases not matched to a gene: 11. Per germline, CDR1 SGHRS and CDR2 YFSETQ. The CDR3 bases are TGCGCCAGCAGCGAATGGACAGGGGAGGTGGCAGAGACCCAGTACTTC. This sequence encodes CASSEWTGEVAETQYF.

A note on this clonotype: A much larger clone sits a single nucleotide away, making a read error possible. Written as DNA, the CDR3 is TGCAGCGGTGAAGACAGTACCTACGAGCAGTACTTC. Translating it yields CSGEDSTYEQYF. J is TRBJ2-7 and V is TRBV29-1, with D maybe TRBD1 (5 bases). The CDR3 has 12 residues. CDR1 and CDR2 from the germline V gene are SQVTM and ANQGSEA.

This sequence joins TRBV15 and TRBJ2-3, with D unclear. Trimming shortened V by 1 base and J by 2 bases, and 10 bases separated the two germline ends. This CDR3 is built from 15 residues. Germline assignment: CDR1 LNHNV and CDR2 YYDKDF (reference sequence). The CDR3 here is CATSRVTAYTDTQYF. The CDR3 DNA reads TGTGCCACCAGCAGAGTAACGGCTTACACAGATACGCAGTATTTT.

This chain uses TRBV9 with TRBJ2-3; 7 bases match TRBD2. CDR3 length: 16 amino acids. V trimming: 3 bases; J trimming: 5 bases; junction bases outside the gene matches: 12. Germline V gene sequence: CDR1 SGDLS, CDR2 YYNGEE. CDR3 loop: CASSGDAGRAKDTQYF. The CDR3 nucleotides read TGTGCCAGCAGCGGGGATGCAGGGAGGGCCAAAGATACGCAGTATTTT.

The chain carries TRBV19 and TRBJ2-1; 10 nucleotides agree with TRBD2. With 4 bases clipped from V and 5 bases from J, the junction kept 11 bases outside the gene matches. CDR1 is LNHDA, CDR2 SQIVND, per germline (reference sequence). There are 17 residues in the CDR3. The CDR3 protein is CASSKLAGVGANNEQFF. The CDR3 DNA is TGTGCCAGTAGTAAGCTAGCGGGAGTGGGGGCCAACAATGAGCAGTTCTTC.

The genes are TRBV7-2 and TRBJ2-7, with 10 bases identical to TRBD1. J was trimmed by 5 bases and V by 5 bases; bases with no gene match: 12. The CDR3 spans 16 residues. Germline V CDR1 and CDR2: SGHTA, FQGNSA. The DNA of the CDR3 is TGTGCCAGCAGCCGACAGGGGGCGGTTCAATCCCACGAGCAGTACTTC. It encodes CASSRQGAVQSHEQYF.

The table lists this clonotype with many counts. The rearrangement uses TRBV20-1 and TRBJ2-1; 8 nucleotides agree with TRBD2. The length of the CDR3 is 15 residues. Unmatched junction bases numbered 14, after V lost 4 bases and J lost 9 bases. Germline V lookup: CDR1 DFQATT, CDR2 SNEGSKA (reference sequence). This chain's CDR3 is CSATGTRTVRVEQFF. The CDR3 bases are TGCAGTGCTACCGGGACTAGGACCGTCAGGGTTGAGCAGTTCTTC.

The chain couples TRBV3-1 to TRBJ2-3; 7 nucleotides agree with TRBD1. This CDR3 has 18 amino acids. CDR1 is LGHDT and CDR2 is YNNKEL in the germline V gene (reference sequence). V lost 2 bases to trimming and J lost 5 bases; unmatched junction nucleotides: 16. The CDR3 here is CASSQLGQYNQGRDTQYF. The CDR3 nucleotides read TGTGCCAGCAGCCAACTGGGACAGTACAATCAAGGTAGAGATACGCAGTATTTT.

The chain recombines TRBV28 with TRBJ2-7; 9 nucleotides align to TRBD1. Trimming cost V 7 bases and J 4 bases; bases outside gene matches: 8. This CDR3 spans 14 amino acids. Germline V gene sequence: CDR1 MDHEN, CDR2 SYDVKM. Here the CDR3 reads CASTPGTGYYEQYF. CDR3 DNA sequence: TGTGCCAGCACCCCCGGGACAGGGTATTACGAGCAGTACTTC. Based on the CDR3 plus reference TRBV28 and TRBJ2-7, the full variable domain is DVKVTQSSRYLVKRTGEKVFLECVQDMDHENMFWYRQDPGLGLRLIYFSYDVKMKEKGDIPEGYSVSREKKERFSLILESASTNQTSMYLCASTPGTGYYEQYFGPGTRLTVT.

CDR3 loop: CATRTASYEQYF. The CDR3 DNA follows: TGTGCCACCAGGACAGCCTCCTACGAGCAGTACTTC. The rearrangement joins TRBV6-1 to TRBJ2-7, with TRBD1 as a possible D gene (6 bases). Trimming pared 10 bases from V and 0 bases from J, leaving 10 bases between. The V gene's germline CDR1 is MNHNS and CDR2 SASEGT. The CDR3 is 12 residues long.

This clonotype has just a few counts. The CDR3 nucleotides are TGTGCCACCTACTCTAGGGAGGAGGGCTCCTACAATGAGCAGTTCTTC. As protein: CATYSREEGSYNEQFF. The V and J genes are TRBV27 and TRBJ2-1; D possibly corresponds to TRBD2 (6 bases). Germline V gene sequence: CDR1 MNHEY, CDR2 SMNVEV (reference sequence). Trimming shortened V by 10 bases and J by 0 bases, and 19 bases separated the two germline ends. The CDR3 contains 16 residues.

The rearrangement links TRBV5-6 to TRBJ2-7; D call uncertain. The CDR3 contains 12 residues. From germline, CDR1 is SGHDT and CDR2 YYEEEE. Trimming took 2 bases from V and 10 from J, leaving 13 bases between them. CDR3: CASSFYQSTQYF. CDR3 bases: TGTGCCAGCAGCTTCTACCAGTCTACCCAGTACTTC.

This clonotype has just a few counts. The V gene is TRBV12-3 or TRBV12-4, the J gene TRBJ2-7; D unclear. The ends were cut back, 3 bases at V and 3 bases at J, with 3 bases in the middle. CDR3 length: 11 residues. The DNA for the CDR3 is TGTGCCAGCAGTTTCTGCTACGAGCAGTACTTC. It yields the protein CASSFCYEQYF.

This clonotype was counted a few times. V usage is TRBV20-1 and J usage is TRBJ1-2, with D perhaps TRBD1 (6 bases). This CDR3 has 12 amino acids. Deletions cut 4 bases from V and 4 bases from J, with 10 bases between. CDR1 and CDR2 (germline): DFQATT, SNEGSKA (reference sequence). The DNA for the CDR3 is TGCAGTGCTATCACAGGGACCTATGGCTACACCTTC. Encoded protein: CSAITGTYGYTF.